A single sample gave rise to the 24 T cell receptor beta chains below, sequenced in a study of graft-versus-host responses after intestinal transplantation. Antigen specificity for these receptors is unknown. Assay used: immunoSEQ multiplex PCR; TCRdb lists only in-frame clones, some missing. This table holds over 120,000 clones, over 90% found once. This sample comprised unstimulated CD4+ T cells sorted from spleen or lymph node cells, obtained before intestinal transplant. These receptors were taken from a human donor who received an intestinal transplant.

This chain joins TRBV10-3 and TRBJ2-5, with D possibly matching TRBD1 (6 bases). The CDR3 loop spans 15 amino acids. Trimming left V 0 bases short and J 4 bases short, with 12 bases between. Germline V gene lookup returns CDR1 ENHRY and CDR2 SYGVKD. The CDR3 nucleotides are TGTGCCATCAGTGAGTCATCTAGGGGGTCAGAGACCCAGTACTTC. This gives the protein CAISESSRGSETQYF.

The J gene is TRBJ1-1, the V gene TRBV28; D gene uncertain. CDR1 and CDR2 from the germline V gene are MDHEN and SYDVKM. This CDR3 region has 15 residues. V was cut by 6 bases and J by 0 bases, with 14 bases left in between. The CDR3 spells CASSLTGPLNTEAFF. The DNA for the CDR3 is TGTGCCAGCAGCCTCACCGGGCCCCTGAACACTGAAGCTTTCTTT. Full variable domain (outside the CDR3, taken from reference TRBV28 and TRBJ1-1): DVKVTQSSRYLVKRTGEKVFLECVQDMDHENMFWYRQDPGLGLRLIYFSYDVKMKEKGDIPEGYSVSREKKERFSLILESASTNQTSMYLCASSLTGPLNTEAFFGQGTRLTVV.

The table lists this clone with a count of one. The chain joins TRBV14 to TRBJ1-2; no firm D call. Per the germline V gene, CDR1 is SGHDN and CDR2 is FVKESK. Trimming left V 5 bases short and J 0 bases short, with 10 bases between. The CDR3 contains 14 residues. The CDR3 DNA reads TGTGCCAGCAGCAGGGCAGCCCCTAACTATGGCTACACCTTC. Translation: CASSRAAPNYGYTF.

The CDR3 here is CASIEGAVEGTDTQYF. The CDR3 DNA reads as TGTGCCAGCATCGAGGGAGCGGTAGAGGGCACAGATACGCAGTATTTT. This chain uses TRBV28 with TRBJ2-3; weak D call: TRBD2 (5 bases). The V and J ends lost 7 bases and 1 base respectively, with 18 bases between them. Germline V CDR1 and CDR2: MDHEN, SYDVKM. The CDR3 spans 16 residues.

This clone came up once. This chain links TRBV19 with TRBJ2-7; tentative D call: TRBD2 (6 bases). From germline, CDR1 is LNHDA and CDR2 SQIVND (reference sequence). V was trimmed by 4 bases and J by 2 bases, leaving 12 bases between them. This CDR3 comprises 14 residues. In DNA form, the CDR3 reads TGTGCCAGTAGTACACCGGGACTCACCTACGAGCAGTACTTC. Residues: CASSTPGLTYEQYF.

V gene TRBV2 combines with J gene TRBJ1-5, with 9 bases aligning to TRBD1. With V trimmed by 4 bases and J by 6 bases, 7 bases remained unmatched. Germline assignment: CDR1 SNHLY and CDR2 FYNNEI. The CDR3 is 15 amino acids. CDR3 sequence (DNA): TGTGCCAGCAGTGTACGACAGGGGGGGATTCAGCCCCAGCATTTT. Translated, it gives CASSVRQGGIQPQHF.

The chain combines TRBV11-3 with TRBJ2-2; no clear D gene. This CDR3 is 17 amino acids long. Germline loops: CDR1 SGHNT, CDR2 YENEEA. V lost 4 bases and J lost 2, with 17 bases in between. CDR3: CASSSSPNGYNTGELFF. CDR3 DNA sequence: TGTGCCAGCAGCTCATCCCCGAACGGTTATAACACCGGGGAGCTGTTTTTT.

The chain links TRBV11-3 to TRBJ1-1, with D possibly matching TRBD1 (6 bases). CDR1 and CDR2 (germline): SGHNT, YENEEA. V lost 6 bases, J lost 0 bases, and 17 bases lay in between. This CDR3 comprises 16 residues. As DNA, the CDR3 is TGTGCCAGCAGTCCTGGGGGGCCGACCCTGAACACTGAAGCTTTCTTT. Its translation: CASSPGGPTLNTEAFF.

CDR3 sequence: CASSQPHLQEEGTYGYTF. The DNA for the CDR3 is TGCGCCAGCAGTCAACCGCATCTACAGGAGGAGGGGACTTATGGCTACACCTTC. The chain couples TRBV23-1 to TRBJ1-2; TRBD1 might be the D (5 bases). Being an ORF, TRBV23-1 has a function that is uncertain. The CDR3 covers 18 residues. V was clipped by 2 bases and J by 5 bases, with 24 bases between them.

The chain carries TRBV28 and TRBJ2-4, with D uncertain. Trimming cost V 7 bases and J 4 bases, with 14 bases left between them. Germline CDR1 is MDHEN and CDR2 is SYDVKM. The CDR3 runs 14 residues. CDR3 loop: CASMGAGLKNIQYF. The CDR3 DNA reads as TGTGCCAGCATGGGCGCCGGTTTGAAAAACATTCAGTACTTC.

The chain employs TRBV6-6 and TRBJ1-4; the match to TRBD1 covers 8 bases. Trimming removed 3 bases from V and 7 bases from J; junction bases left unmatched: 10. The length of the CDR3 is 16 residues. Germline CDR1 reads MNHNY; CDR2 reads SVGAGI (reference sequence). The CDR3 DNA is TGTGCCAGCAGTTATCCCTCGGACAGGGATGGTGAAAAACTGTTTTTT. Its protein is CASSYPSDRDGEKLFF.

CDR3 DNA sequence: TGTGCCAGCAGTGGGCTAGCGGGAGTTAGTGAGCAGTTCTTC. Translating gives CASSGLAGVSEQFF. The chain joins TRBV7-8 to TRBJ2-1; 10 positions agree with TRBD2. V lost 6 bases to trimming and J lost 9 bases; unmatched junction nucleotides: 8. In germline, CDR1 is SGHVS, CDR2 FQNEAQ. CDR3 length: 14 residues.

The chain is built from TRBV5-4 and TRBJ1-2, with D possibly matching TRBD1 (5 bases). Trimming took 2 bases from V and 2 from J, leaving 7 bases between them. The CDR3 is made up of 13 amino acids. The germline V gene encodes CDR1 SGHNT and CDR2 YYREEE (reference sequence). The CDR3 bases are TGTGCCAGCAGCTTTCGGGGGAACTATGGCTACACCTTC. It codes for CASSFRGNYGYTF.

The CDR3: CASSLGALQGAGGYTF. The CDR3 DNA reads as TGTGCCAGCAGCTTGGGGGCACTACAGGGGGCCGGTGGCTACACCTTC. The rearrangement links TRBV5-4 to TRBJ1-2; TRBD1 matches at 9 bases. The CDR3 runs to 16 residues. The J segment lost 7 bases and the V segment lost 0 bases, leaving 10 bases of the junction unmatched. The germline V gene has CDR1 SGHNT and CDR2 YYREEE (reference sequence).

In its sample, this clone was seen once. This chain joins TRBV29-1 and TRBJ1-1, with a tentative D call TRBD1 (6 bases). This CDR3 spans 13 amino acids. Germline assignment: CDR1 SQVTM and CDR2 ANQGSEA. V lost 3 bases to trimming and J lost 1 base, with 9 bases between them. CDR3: CSVENRANTEAFF. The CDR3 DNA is TGCAGCGTTGAGAACAGGGCGAACACTGAAGCTTTCTTT.

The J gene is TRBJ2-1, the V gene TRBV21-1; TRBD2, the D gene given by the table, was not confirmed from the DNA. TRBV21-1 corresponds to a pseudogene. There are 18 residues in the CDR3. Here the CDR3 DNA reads TGTGCCAGCAGCAAAGGAGAAAGCGGAAGCGGCTCCTACAATGAGCAGTTCTTC. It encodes CASSKGESGSGSYNEQFF.

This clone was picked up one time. Written as DNA, the CDR3 is TGTGCCAGCCTTCGACGGGAGGGCTCCTACGAGCAGTACTTC. Amino acids: CASLRREGSYEQYF. The V call is TRBV28, the J call TRBJ2-7; 8 bases are a match to TRBD2. There are 14 residues in the CDR3. J gave up 0 bases and V 8 bases, and 6 bases lay outside the gene matches. Per germline, CDR1 MDHEN and CDR2 SYDVKM.

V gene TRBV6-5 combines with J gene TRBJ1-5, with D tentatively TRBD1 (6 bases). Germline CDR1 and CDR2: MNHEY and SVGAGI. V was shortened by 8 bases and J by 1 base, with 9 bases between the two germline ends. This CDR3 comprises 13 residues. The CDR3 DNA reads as TGTGCCAGCCATCAGGGGAGCAATCAGCCCCAGCATTTT. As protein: CASHQGSNQPQHF.

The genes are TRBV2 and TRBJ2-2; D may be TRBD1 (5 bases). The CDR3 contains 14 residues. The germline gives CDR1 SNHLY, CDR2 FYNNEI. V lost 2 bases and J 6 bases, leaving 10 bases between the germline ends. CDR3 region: CASSERAGPGELFF. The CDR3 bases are TGTGCCAGCAGTGAAAGGGCAGGGCCCGGGGAGCTGTTTTTT.

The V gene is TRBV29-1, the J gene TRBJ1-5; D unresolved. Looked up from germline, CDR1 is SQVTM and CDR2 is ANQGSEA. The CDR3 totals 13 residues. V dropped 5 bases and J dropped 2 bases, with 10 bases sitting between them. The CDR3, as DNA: TGCAGCGTTATGCAGCGGGGCAATCAGCCCCAGCATTTT. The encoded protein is CSVMQRGNQPQHF.

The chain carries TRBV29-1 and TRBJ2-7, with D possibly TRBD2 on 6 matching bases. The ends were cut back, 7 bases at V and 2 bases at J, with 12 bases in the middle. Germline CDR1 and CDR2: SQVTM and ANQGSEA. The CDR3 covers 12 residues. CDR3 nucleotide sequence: TGCAGCGCAAAGGGAGGACCCTACGAGCAGTACTTC. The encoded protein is CSAKGGPYEQYF.

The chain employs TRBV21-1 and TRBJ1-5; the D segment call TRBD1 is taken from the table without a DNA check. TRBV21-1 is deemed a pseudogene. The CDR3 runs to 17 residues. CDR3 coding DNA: TGTGCCAGCACCGATAAAAGACAGGGCGGGTTTTTCCAGCCCCAGCATTTT. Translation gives CASTDKRQGGFFQPQHF.

CDR3 coding DNA: TGTGCCTGGACGTCCACCGGCTATGAGCAGTTCTTC. Its protein is CAWTSTGYEQFF. This chain joins TRBV30 and TRBJ2-1; D is ambiguous. Trimming removed 4 bases at V and 8 bases at J, with 12 bases between. Germline V lookup: CDR1 GTSNPN, CDR2 SVGIG (reference sequence). The CDR3 is 12 residues long. The full variable domain, rest sourced from reference TRBV30 and TRBJ2-1, is SQTIHQWPATLVQPVGSPLSLECTVEGTSNPNLYWYRQAAGRGLQLLFYSVGIGQISSEVPQNLSASRPQDRQFILSSKKLLLSDSGFYLCAWTSTGYEQFFGPGTRLTVL.

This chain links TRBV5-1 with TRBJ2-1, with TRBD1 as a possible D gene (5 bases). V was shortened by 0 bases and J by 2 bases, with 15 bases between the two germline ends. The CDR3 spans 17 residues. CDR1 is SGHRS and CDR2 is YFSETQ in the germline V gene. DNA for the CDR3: TGCGCCAGCAGCTTGGTGTTCGGGCAGGGAACCTACAATGAGCAGTTCTTC. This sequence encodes CASSLVFGQGTYNEQFF.